This TCR beta chain is drawn from a study of human T cells and chemical hapten exposure listed by TCRdb under 2021. As for the study more broadly: For sensitization, 2% DPC in acetone was applied to a 2 cm by 2 cm area of upper inner arm skin. Most of the patients in the cohort were female, and the cohort covered alopecia areata with under or over 50% scalp involvement, alopecia totalis and alopecia universalis. Patient blood was sampled pre-sensitization (week 0) and at 2, 6 and about 24 weeks after DPC sensitization. About 29 alopecia patients gave blood for TCR sequencing at one to four time points (pre-sensitization, 2, 6 and 24 weeks). Libraries were pooled for sequencing, and per-sample TCR yields varied mainly because of small differences in library volumes within the pool. Peripheral blood TCR repertoire changes were tracked in vivo in alopecia patients during primary and secondary sensitization to the hapten diphenylcyclopropenone (DPC). Patch tests used Finn chambers with 0.01% DPC on the upper back, scored after 6 days by International Contact Dermatitis Research Group standards. Throughout the study period of roughly 24 weeks, patients also received therapeutic DPC doses to the scalp every week.

General findings and caveats noted by the study authors: The number of PT1 expanded TCRs positively correlated with patch test score, significant at thresholds 8, 16 and 32 but not 4. The number of TCRs above 1 in 1000 frequency did not change with DPC sensitization; there was no evidence of global repertoire structure alterations. Compared with pre-sensitization or healthy control sets, expanded TCRs formed significantly more large CDR3 similarity clusters, which is consistent with antigen-driven responses. Repeated subsampling changed both the strength of the expansion versus patch-test correlation and the threshold at which the correlation became significant. Because all patients had alopecia, a presumed autoimmune disease, the immune response of the patients might differ from that of healthy individuals.

There are many counts of this clonotype. It lacks a known antigen. The sample holds no much larger clone one base away, and base qualities are not on file. The sample's time point, from its label and the paper: patch test 2, 6 weeks after DPC sensitization. The intended sense of this specimen's treatment or condition label: therapeutic diphenylcyclopropenone sensitization with weekly scalp DPC. Blood at each patch-test visit was drawn before the patch test was applied. Patients were eligible if aged 18 to 70, diagnosed with alopecia and judged suitable for DPC therapy, and pregnant patients were excluded. Total RNA was isolated from unfractionated whole blood collected in Tempus Blood RNA tubes. The CDR3 covers 13 residues, taking in both the cysteine and the phenylalanine. CDR3 DNA is the only sequence kept; it has 39 bases, read in frame from the first base. CDR1 and CDR2, looked up from the germline V gene (reference sequence), are GTSNPN and SVGIG. The germline ends are 11 bases apart after V is trimmed by 3 bases and J by 2 bases.

Libraries were made using RACE. For sequencing, a NextSeq 500 was employed. Library preparation attached unique molecular identifiers to individual cDNA molecules for quantitative, reproducible TCR counting. From each blood RNA sample, both TCR alpha and TCR beta chains were sequenced. As for the authors' bioinformatics: The median number of TCRs per sample was roughly 98,000, ranging from about 20,000 to 750,000. The Decombinator software suite was used to annotate the V, J and CDR3 of the TCR reads. For the PS versus PT1 abundance plots, all samples were subsampled to the same number of TCRs (28,000). TCRs were defined as expanded if absent before sensitization and observed at least eight times at the 2-week time point. Clones were called with MiXCR by TCRdb after fastp trimmed the public reads at Q25, and only in-frame beta chains were retained. Records with the same CDR3 protein are collapsed into one entry carrying the most frequent genes and DNA. The V and J calls here are based on TCRdb, not the publication. The sample table holds around 75,000 distinct CDR3 sequences, of which approximately 10% were seen once. Together, the top ten hold about 6.6% of the sample.

The sequencing used whole blood, collected in connection with sensitization to the hapten diphenylcyclopropenone (DPC). This chain joins TRBV30 to TRBJ2-7, with TRBD2 perhaps the D gene, on 5 matching bases. The sequence was collected from a woman between 45 and 60 years old with alopecia areata. Some clones in this sample may be carry-over from other donors' samples. The DNA sequence is given as TGTGCCTGGAGAAGCGGAGACCCCTACGAGCAGTACTTC. It encodes CAWRSGDPYEQYF. Joined to the reference TRBV30 and TRBJ2-7 proteins, this CDR3 gives the full variable domain: SQTIHQWPATLVQPVGSPLSLECTVEGTSNPNLYWYRQAAGRGLQLLFYSVGIGQISSEVPQNLSASRPQDRQFILSSKKLLLSDSGFYLCAWRSGDPYEQYFGPGTRLTVT.